The clone carrying this T cell receptor beta chain was recorded at least ten times. The antigen is not known. This CDR3 comprises 14 residues. Germline V gives CDR1 SNHLY, CDR2 FYNNEI. J gave up 6 bases and V 6 bases, and 6 bases lay outside the gene matches. This entry is derived from a study of regulatory T cells in long-lasting Graves disease. Study results and caveats: Lower TCR diversity characterized persistent Graves' patients relative to newly diagnosed patients. A reduction in accuracy may have resulted from the small sample size. Newly diagnosed disease favored TRBV20-1 and TRBJ2-1 over persistent disease.

The TCR beta library used iRepertoire HTBI primers with Arm-PCR amplification of CDR3. TCRdb re-analysed the multiplex PCR reads in MiXCR, keeping a single row per CDR3 protein. The sample lists a few hundred thousand distinct CDR3 sequences, about a quarter occurring once. Time point specified: persistent/refractory GD, antithyroid drugs over 5 years with positive TRAb. Isolated PBMC RNA provided the starting material for the TCR library. The receptor was derived from a female donor with Graves disease. The sequences come from peripheral blood mononuclear cells (PBMCs), collected when the disease was refractory, from a patient treated with antithyroid drugs. The rearrangement joins TRBV2 to TRBJ1-5; the match to TRBD1 covers 9 bases. In DNA form, the CDR3 reads TGTGCCAGCAGGGGACAGGGTAATGGTCAGCCCCAGCATTTT. Translation gives CASRGQGNGQPQHF.